One sample yielded the 9 T cell receptor beta chains listed below, sequenced in a study of lymphopenia after photon versus proton radiotherapy (dated by TCRdb to between 2017 and 2020). Library creation used the immunoSEQ multiplex PCR assay. This immuneACCESS table, as held by TCRdb, lists in-frame sequences with V and J called but not all clones. Of the missing ones, under half trace to an unresolved V gene in checked studies; the others have no known cause. This sample lists approximately 70,000 clones; approximately 90% were detected once. The ten largest clones take up around 13% of the sample. This specimen was peripheral blood, taken from a patient treated with proton-based radiotherapy. These receptors came from a man aged 80 or over with esophageal cancer.

The chain employs TRBV11-1 and TRBJ2-5; 12 nucleotides agree with TRBD2. Germline V gene data show CDR1 as SGHAT and CDR2 as FQDESV (reference sequence). CDR3 length: 17 residues. V gave up 2 bases and J gave up 3 bases; unmatched junction bases: 7. DNA for the CDR3: TGTGCCAGCAGCTTAAGGGGTTGGACTAGCGGGGAAGAGACCCAGTACTTC. Translating gives CASSLRGWTSGEETQYF.

This chain joins TRBV7-2 and TRBJ2-1, with 8 bases fitting TRBD2. Unmatched junction bases numbered 4, after V lost 1 base and J lost 2 bases. The CDR3 consists of 16 residues. Germline-derived CDR1 and CDR2 are SGHTA and FQGNSA. In DNA, the CDR3 is TGTGCCAGCAGCTTAGTACCAGCGGGGGCCTACAATGAGCAGTTCTTC. Translating gives CASSLVPAGAYNEQFF.

The V and J genes are TRBV18 and TRBJ1-2; D possibly corresponds to TRBD1 (6 bases). The V end was cut by 6 bases, the J end by 4 bases, with 15 bases between. This CDR3 comprises 14 residues. Germline V lookup: CDR1 KGHSH, CDR2 LQKENI. The CDR3 is CASSPRGATYGYTF. The DNA of the CDR3 is TGTGCCAGCTCCCCTCGGGGGGCCACCTATGGCTACACCTTC.

The sample holds a few counts of this clone. This chain connects TRBV5-6 to TRBJ1-1, with 9 bases fitting TRBD1. CDR1 SGHDT and CDR2 YYEEEE come from the germline V gene. The CDR3 covers 13 residues. V lost 3 bases and J lost 8; bases outside the gene matches: 5. CDR3 region: CASSSDRGTEAFF. The CDR3 DNA reads TGTGCCAGCAGCTCTGACAGGGGGACCGAAGCTTTCTTT.

The chain recombines TRBV19 with TRBJ2-7; 10 bases are a match to TRBD1. Germline CDR1 reads LNHDA; CDR2 reads SQIVND (reference sequence). J lost 3 bases, V lost 5 bases, and 1 base had no gene match. This CDR3 region has 13 residues. The CDR3 spells CASSRTGGYEQYF. In DNA form, the CDR3 reads TGTGCCAGTAGTCGGACAGGGGGCTACGAGCAGTACTTC.

V is TRBV11-3 and J is TRBJ2-1; D perhaps matches TRBD1 (6 bases). CDR3 length: 12 amino acids. Germline CDR1 is SGHNT and CDR2 is YENEEA. V was shortened by 5 bases and J by 6 bases, with 8 bases between the two germline ends. The CDR3 nucleotides are TGTGCCAGCAGCCAAGGGGGCAATGAGCAGTTCTTC. As protein: CASSQGGNEQFF.

J is TRBJ1-4 and V is TRBV7-9; 7 bases agree with TRBD1. Germline V lookup: CDR1 SEHNR, CDR2 FQNEAQ (reference sequence). The CDR3 covers 14 residues. Unmatched junction bases numbered 5, after V lost 3 bases and J lost 7 bases. CDR3 in amino acids: CASSLTGKGEKLFF. The CDR3 DNA reads as TGTGCCAGCAGCTTGACAGGGAAAGGTGAAAAACTGTTTTTT. Together with reference TRBV7-9 and TRBJ1-4, the CDR3 gives the full variable domain: DTGVSQNPRHKITKRGQNVTFRCDPISEHNRLYWYRQTLGQGPEFLTYFQNEAQLEKSRLLSDRFSAERPKGSFSTLEIQRTEQGDSAMYLCASSLTGKGEKLFFGSGTQLSVL.

A word on this clone: The identical CDR3 is also encoded by other nucleotide sequences in the sample. V usage is TRBV9 and J usage is TRBJ2-7, with 10 nucleotides matching TRBD2. This CDR3 is 14 amino acids long. Germline V lookup: CDR1 SGDLS, CDR2 YYNGEE. The trim removed 0 bases at V and 4 bases at J, leaving 1 base unmatched. The CDR3 DNA sequence: TGTGCCAGCAGCGTAGCTAGCGGGGGTTACGAGCAGTACTTC. Encoded protein: CASSVASGGYEQYF.

V gene TRBV7-2 combines with J gene TRBJ2-3, with 7 bases identical to TRBD1. Trimming cost V 5 bases and J 2 bases; bases outside gene matches: 4. This CDR3 contains 14 residues. Germline values: CDR1 SGHTA, CDR2 FQGNSA. CDR3 amino acids: CASSQGQNTDTQYF. In DNA form, the CDR3 reads TGTGCCAGCAGCCAGGGACAGAACACAGATACGCAGTATTTT.